These T cell receptor beta chains were read from a single sample in a study of T cells after yellow fever vaccination. TCRdb ran MiXCR on the 5' RACE reads and lists one entry per CDR3 protein. Here the sample spans 550,000 or so distinct CDR3 sequences, 15% to 20% being singletons. This sample comprised PBMCs, obtained 15 days after the yellow fever booster vaccination. The receptors come from a man aged 25-40 years who received the YFV17D yellow fever vaccine. Both conserved end residues are part of each CDR3. The D gene is left open where the match is weak. Clone size is stated in some rows and not others, as once, few, many or a class when expanded.

>-|TRBJ2-5|16|TRBV15|-
TGTGCCACCAGCAGAAAAACCGGGGTTACGGGGGAGACCCAGTACTTC
CATSRKTGVTGETQYF
>few|TRBJ2-1|15|TRBV5-4|TRBD2
TGTGCCAGCAGCTCCTCCCTAGCGGGGGGGAGGGAGCAGTTCTTC
CASSSSLAGGREQFF
>-|TRBJ2-1|14|TRBV7-3|TRBD1
TGTGCCAGCGCCCCCCAGGGGGCGGCTCTTGAGCAGTTCTTC
CASAPQGAALEQFF
>-|TRBJ2-2|13|TRBV12-5|-
TGTGCTAGTGGCTTGCGCCTGACCGGGGAGCTGTTTTTT
CASGLRLTGELFF
>-|TRBJ2-1|15|TRBV9|-
TGTGCCAGCAGCGTAGTGGCAGGGACCGCCAATGAGCAGTTCTTC
CASSVVAGTANEQFF
>-|TRBJ2-3|13|TRBV19|-
TGTGCCTGTCGAGGCGGCGGCACAGATACGCAGTATTTT
CACRGGGTDTQYF
>-|TRBJ2-3|14|TRBV9|-
TGTGCCAGCAGCCCAGTCGGGCCCACAGATACGCAGTATTTT
CASSPVGPTDTQYF
>few|TRBJ2-1|16|TRBV19|TRBD2
TGTGCCAGTAGTATTCCTGGACTAGCGGGATATGGGGAGCAGTTCTTC
CASSIPGLAGYGEQFF
>few|TRBJ2-3|17|TRBV5-1|TRBD2
TGCGCCAGCAGCTTAGACCCGGGACTAGCGGCTACAGATACGCAGTATTTT
CASSLDPGLAATDTQYF
>many|TRBJ2-7|16|TRBV4-2|TRBD2
TGTGCCAGCAGCCAAGATCAGGGGACTAGGTCCTACGAGCAGTACTTC
CASSQDQGTRSYEQYF
>-|TRBJ2-5|15|TRBV4-2|TRBD2
TGTGCCAGCAGCCCTCTACTAGCGACTCAAGAGACCCAGTACTTC
CASSPLLATQETQYF